This T cell receptor (beta chain) was sequenced during a study of T cell responses to AZD1222 COVID-19 vaccine. Study-wide findings and caveats: Spike-specific TCR breadth and depth grew following two AZD1222 doses. Donors in the cohort were predominantly white British and more often female, and clonal diversity was possibly underestimated.

The V gene's germline CDR1 is SGHRS and CDR2 YFSETQ. The CDR3 consists of 15 residues. Trimming removed 3 bases from V and 5 bases from J, with 14 bases in between. This table comes from immunoSEQ multiplex PCR, and its TCRdb copy is limited to in-frame clones, with some not included. Of about 92,000 clones in the sample, under 95% are singletons; the top ten hold 20% to 25%. Concerning this clone itself: Antigen specificity is unknown.

This specimen was peripheral blood, taken on day 0 of AZD1222 vaccination. This rearrangement joins TRBV5-1 to TRBJ2-2; D tentatively reads TRBD1 or TRBD2 (5 bases each). The sequence derives from an adult in good health. CDR3 protein: CASSSGARRTGELFF. CDR3 coding DNA: TGCGCCAGCAGCTCCGGGGCTAGGAGGACCGGGGAGCTGTTTTTT.